The T cell receptor (beta chain) described here comes from a study of blood T cells in healthy people across ages (dated by TCRdb to about 2015). The study in broad terms: Template switching captured roughly one uniquely barcoded TCR beta cDNA molecule per two T cells in model experiments. Using deep sequencing normalized with unique cDNA molecular identifiers, the study measured how TCR beta repertoire diversity changes with age. Four age groups were formed from the donors: young (average roughly 15 years), middle-aged (around 41), aged (approximately 60) and long-lived (82). To avoid experimental bias, donors of different ages were spread randomly across the sequencing lanes. Two additional independent replicas of 1 million unique cDNA reads from the same blood draw were analyzed for two donors (one aged 18 to 29 and one aged 80 or older). Findings and caveats that apply to the study as a whole: Conclusive comparison of naive and antigen-experienced compartments was prevented by the profiling of bulk unsorted PBMCs. Estimates of total diversity based on one million sequenced T cells were considered lower bounds and underestimates. There was a strong correlation between observed TCR beta diversity and the percentage of naive T cells measured by flow cytometry. The long-lived group showed more naive CD4+ T cells, fewer expanded clones and increased TCR diversity than the aged group, suggesting age selection. Because the CMV infection status of the donors was unknown, age-related changes in expanded clonotypes may potentially have been confounded. Observed TCR beta diversity per million T cells fell roughly linearly with age, and a significant reduction was already apparent by age around 36.

CDR1 and CDR2 (DFQATT, SNEGSKA) derive from the germline V gene (reference sequence). The CDR3, cysteine through phenylalanine, is 14 amino acids long. Just the 42-base CDR3 DNA is kept, in frame starting at base 1. The V end loses 5 bases and the J end loses 0 bases, and a stretch of 12 bases separates them. The approximately 40 donors, aged about 6 to 90 years, were systemically healthy Caucasian individuals from Russia. Approximately 9.3 milliliters of peripheral blood were collected from each donor into EDTA-treated Vacutainer tubes. Ficoll-Paque density-gradient centrifugation was used to isolate PBMCs, with at least 7 million obtained per sample. Trizol reagent was used to extract total RNA from the PBMCs, yielding at least 6 micrograms per sample. For every donor, an aliquot of PBMCs went through flow cytometry to measure the percentages of naive CD45RAhigh/CD27high T cells. A word on this clonotype: Its antigen remains undetermined. Base quality data are lacking; no much larger clone is found one base away.

Libraries were made using 5' RACE. Sequencing was performed on an Illumina HiSeq 2500. A second PCR of about 6 to 11 cycles was performed with a sample-barcoded 5' primer and a J-beta primer mix. A template-switch 5' adaptor carrying 12 random nucleotides introduced a unique molecular identifier onto each TCR beta cDNA molecule. Each sample yielded at least 2.5 million CDR3-containing paired-end reads. First-strand cDNA was synthesized from all RNA with the Mint cDNA synthesis kit, primed by a TRBC-specific oligonucleotide. Following uracil-DNA glycosylase treatment, a first 18-cycle PCR with universal primers M1SS and BC2_uni_R was performed on all cDNA. Per the authors' processing: For normalization, 1 million high-quality reads, each with a distinct molecular identifier, were randomly selected from each sample. Reads with shared molecular identifiers were discarded instead of being binned into consensus sequences. MiTCR, run with a Q25 quality threshold and the strictest error-elimination algorithm, handled CDR3 identification, clonotype clustering and error correction. A nonparametric unseen species model with Euler transformation was used to estimate lower-bound total TCR beta diversity. The raw public data were reprocessed by TCRdb itself: fastp quality trimming at Q25, MiXCR clonotype calling, in-frame beta chains only. One record per CDR3 amino acid sequence lists the most common genes and DNA. V and J calls and clone size were set by TCRdb, not the authors. For this sample the table gives around 620,000 distinct CDR3 sequences, of which 25% to 30% were detected only once. The top ten hold under 20% of the sample.

The chain employs TRBV20-1 and TRBJ2-3; the D region possibly corresponds to TRBD2 (6 bases align). The TCR was taken from a woman in her seventies in good health. The sequenced sample consisted of blood. The CDR3 region has the sequence CSAPRRGSTDTQYF. The bases read TGCAGTGCTCCCCGCCGGGGGAGCACAGATACGCAGTATTTT.